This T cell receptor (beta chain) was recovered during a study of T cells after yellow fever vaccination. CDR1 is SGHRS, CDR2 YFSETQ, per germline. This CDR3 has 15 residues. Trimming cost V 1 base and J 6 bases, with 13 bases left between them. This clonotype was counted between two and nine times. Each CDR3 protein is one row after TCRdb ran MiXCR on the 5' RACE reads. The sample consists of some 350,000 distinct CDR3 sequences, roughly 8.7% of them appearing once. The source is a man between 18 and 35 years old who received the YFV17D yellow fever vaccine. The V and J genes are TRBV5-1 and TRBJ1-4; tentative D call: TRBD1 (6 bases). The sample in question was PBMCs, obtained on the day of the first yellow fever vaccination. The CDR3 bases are TGCGCCAGCAGCTTGAGCGGACAGATAGATGAAAAACTGTTTTTT. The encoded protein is CASSLSGQIDEKLFF.